This T cell receptor (beta chain) emerged from a study of cytomegalovirus exposure and HLA in healthy donors. In the study overall: Most genotyped donors, approximately 77% of about 400, had Caucasian-associated genetic ancestry.

Remarks on this clone: Its antigen is currently unknown.

The study ran its PCR with 60 Vbeta and 13 Jbeta primers. Assay used: immunoSEQ multiplex PCR; TCRdb lists only in-frame clones, some missing. The sample holds roughly 190,000 clones, about 62% seen once. Germline loops: CDR1 SGHTS, CDR2 YDEGEE. Trimming cost V 3 bases and J 1 base, with 14 bases left between them. This CDR3 is 15 amino acids long. General study points: Reportedly, diagnosis of cytomegalovirus status by the classifier showed high specificity and sensitivity. The authors reported that TCR beta sequences could predict HLA-A and HLA-B alleles. These predictions were accurate for most subjects in the first cohort.

This chain links TRBV5-8 with TRBJ2-7; no definite D call. This TCR derives from a man aged 40-49 years in good health and CMV-seronegative. Sequencing used PBMCs. DNA of the CDR3: TGTGCCAGCAGCTCCCGCCCGGCAGGATCCTACGAGCAGTACTTC. Protein product: CASSSRPAGSYEQYF.